This TCR beta chain was profiled in a study of vaccination effects on CD4 cells after COVID-19. Across the study: All participants had two doses of either the BNT162b2 or mRNA-1273 vaccine.

Antigen-specific CD4+ T cell clonotypes were called by their expansion after viral peptide-pool culture in ViraFEST. Culture lasted about 11 days before CD4+ T cell isolation. This individual tested PCR-positive for SARS-CoV-2 infection between March and December 2020. Half the medium was swapped for IL-2 medium on days 3 and 7. V lost 0 bases, J lost 5 bases, and 2 bases stayed unmatched. Germline CDR1 and CDR2: SGHTA and FQGNSA. The CDR3 consists of 16 residues. Repertoires were generated with immunoSEQ multiplex PCR, while TCRdb's copy carries only in-frame clones and drops some. Found here are under 55,000 clones, approximately 72% of them singletons; the top ten hold just under 30%. With respect to this clone: Its antigen remains unidentified.

The study's findings and limits: Mainly new vaccine-induced clones made up the post-vaccine spike-reactive clones in convalescents.

This sequence was found in a human donor who had a prior SARS-CoV-2 infection. The rearrangement uses TRBV7-2 and TRBJ2-2, with 11 bases fitting TRBD1. This specimen consisted of CD4+ T cells from PBMCs cultured with a peptide pool, obtained before COVID-19 vaccination. The CDR3 loop reads CASSLARDRGTGELFF. CDR3 DNA sequence: TGTGCCAGCAGCTTAGCTAGGGACAGGGGGACCGGGGAGCTGTTTTTT.